This TCR beta chain was sequenced for a study of T cells in Graves' hyperthyroidism and ophthalmopathy. Comment on this clonotype: The antigen remains undetermined.

Amplified regions were TCR beta CDR3 sequences from RNA transcripts. First-round RT-PCR of the TCR CDR3 relied on the HTBI primer set. TCRdb reprocessed the multiplex PCR reads via MiXCR and lists one record per CDR3 protein. This table has around 56,000 distinct CDR3 sequences, roughly 52% appearing once. Study-wide findings and caveats: Prediction of ophthalmopathy progression came a median around 6.5 months pre-onset. A model built on 13 V-J features separated ophthalmopathy from stable hyperthyroidism.

The CDR3 is 16 amino acids. V shed 0 bases, J shed 5 bases, and the junction held 5 bases outside the gene matches. CDR1 is LNHDA and CDR2 is SQIVND in the germline V gene (reference sequence). Ophthalmopathy patients had moderate-to-severe active disease, CAS ≥3, NOSPECS ≥4, and disease duration under 3 months. Cells are PBMCs isolated from about 10 ml of fresh blood. The receptor was derived from a woman in her 30s with Graves' ophthalmopathy. The sample taken for sequencing was blood. The gene calls are TRBV19 and TRBJ1-5, with 9 bases fitting TRBD1. The CDR3 nucleotides read TGTGCCAGTAGTATAGAAAGGGGACAGGGTTATCAGCCCCAGCATTTT. It specifies CASSIERGQGYQPQHF.